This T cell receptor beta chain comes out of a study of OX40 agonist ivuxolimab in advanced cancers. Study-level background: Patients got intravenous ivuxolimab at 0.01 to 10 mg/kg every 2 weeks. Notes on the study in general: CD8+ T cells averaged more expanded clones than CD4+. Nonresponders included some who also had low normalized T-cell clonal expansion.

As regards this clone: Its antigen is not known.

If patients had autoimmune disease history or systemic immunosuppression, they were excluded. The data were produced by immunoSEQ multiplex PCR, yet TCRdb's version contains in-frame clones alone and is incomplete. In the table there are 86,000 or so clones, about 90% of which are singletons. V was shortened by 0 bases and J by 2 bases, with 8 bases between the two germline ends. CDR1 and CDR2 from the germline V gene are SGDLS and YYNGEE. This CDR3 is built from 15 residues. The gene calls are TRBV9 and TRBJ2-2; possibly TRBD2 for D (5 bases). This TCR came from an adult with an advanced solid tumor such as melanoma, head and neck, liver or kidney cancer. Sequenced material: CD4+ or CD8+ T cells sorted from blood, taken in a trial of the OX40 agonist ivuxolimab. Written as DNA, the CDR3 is TGTGCCAGCAGCGTAGCGGGATACAACACCGGGGAGCTGTTTTTT. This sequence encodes CASSVAGYNTGELFF.